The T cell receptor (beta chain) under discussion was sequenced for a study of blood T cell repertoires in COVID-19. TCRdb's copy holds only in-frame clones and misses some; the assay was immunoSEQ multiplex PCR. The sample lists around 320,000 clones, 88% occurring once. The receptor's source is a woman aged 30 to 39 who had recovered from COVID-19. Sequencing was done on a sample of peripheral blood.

This chain's CDR3 is CASSTETGGGGYTF. In nucleotides, the CDR3 is TGTGCCAGCAGCACAGAGACAGGGGGAGGTGGCTACACCTTC. The chain links TRBV7-2 to TRBJ1-2, with 9 bases fitting TRBD1. Germline CDR1 and CDR2: SGHTA and FQGNSA. V lost 5 bases, J lost 7 bases, and 8 bases stayed unmatched. The CDR3 covers 14 residues.